The 9 T cell receptor beta chains given below trace back to one sample, sequenced in a study of blood T cell repertoires in COVID-19. TCRdb keeps only in-frame clones here, not all; method: immunoSEQ multiplex PCR. The sample has about 370,000 clones; approximately 87% are singletons. The sample was peripheral blood. The receptors derive from a woman in her 30s with COVID-19, enrolled during active disease.

This clone was recorded a few times. The chain couples TRBV6-1 to TRBJ2-7; 10 nucleotides align to TRBD1. Per germline, CDR1 MNHNS and CDR2 SASEGT. V was pared by 2 bases and J by 6 bases, with 4 bases of the junction left unmatched. The CDR3 totals 14 residues. The CDR3 is CASSEPGTGAEQYF. CDR3 bases: TGTGCCAGCAGTGAACCCGGGACAGGGGCCGAGCAGTACTTC.

V usage is TRBV7-3 and J usage is TRBJ1-1; D remains ambiguous. Trimming took off 2 bases at V and 6 bases at J, with 16 bases between the two ends. Germline V gene data show CDR1 as SGHTA and CDR2 as FQGTGA. The CDR3 has 15 amino acids. The CDR3 here is CASSLLSRGKPEAFF. CDR3 DNA: TGTGCCAGCAGCTTATTGTCTCGAGGCAAACCTGAAGCTTTCTTT.

This clone was detected once. This rearrangement joins TRBV9 to TRBJ1-1, with a tentative D call TRBD1 (5 bases). The CDR3 is 15 residues long. Trimming shortened V by 0 bases and J by 4 bases, and 13 bases separated the two germline ends. Germline V gene lookup returns CDR1 SGDLS and CDR2 YYNGEE. The CDR3: CASSVGRGRSTEAFF. In DNA, the CDR3 is TGTGCCAGCAGCGTAGGTAGGGGCCGGAGCACTGAAGCTTTCTTT.

This clone was picked up one time. V and J are TRBV7-2 and TRBJ2-3, with a possible D match to TRBD2 (6 bases). V dropped 5 bases and J dropped 2 bases, with 11 bases sitting between them. The germline V gene has CDR1 SGHTA and CDR2 FQGNSA. This CDR3 has 14 amino acids. CDR3 residues: CASSTERATDTQYF. CDR3 nucleotide sequence: TGTGCCAGCAGCACCGAGCGGGCCACAGATACGCAGTATTTT. Full variable domain (remainder filled in from reference TRBV7-2 and TRBJ2-3): GAGVSQSPSNKVTEKGKDVELRCDPISGHTALYWYRQSLGQGLEFLIYFQGNSAPDKSGLPSDRFSAERTGGSVSTLTIQRTQQEDSAVYLCASSTERATDTQYFGPGTRLTVL.

This chain joins TRBV19 and TRBJ1-1, with 10 bases fitting TRBD1. The length of the CDR3 is 15 residues. The ends lost 3 bases at V and 7 bases at J; junction bases unmatched: 8. The germline gives CDR1 LNHDA, CDR2 SQIVND (reference sequence). CDR3 bases: TGTGCCAGTAGTATTTGGGGGACAGGGGCCGGTGAAGCTTTCTTT. Protein: CASSIWGTGAGEAFF.

This sequence joins TRBV6-5 and TRBJ2-3; unclear D gene. Germline CDR1 is MNHEY and CDR2 is SVGAGI. V was clipped by 2 bases and J by 3 bases, with 3 bases between them. This CDR3 comprises 12 residues. The CDR3 sequence is CASSYVTDTQYF. The CDR3 bases are TGTGCCAGCAGTTACGTAACAGATACGCAGTATTTT.

The J gene is TRBJ1-6, the V gene TRBV5-6; no reliable D call. CDR3 length: 14 amino acids. CDR1 SGHDT and CDR2 YYEEEE come from the germline V gene. The V end lost 3 bases, the J end lost 11 bases, and 15 bases lay between the germline ends. The chain's CDR3 is CASSSVGLAAPLHF. In DNA form, the CDR3 reads TGTGCCAGCAGCTCGGTGGGTCTAGCTGCACCCCTCCACTTT.

CDR3 DNA: TGTGCCAGTAGTACCGGGACAGAATACACTGAAGCTTTCTTT. Its protein product is CASSTGTEYTEAFF. This chain uses TRBV19 with TRBJ1-1; 7 positions match TRBD1. Trimming at V came to 4 bases and at J to 3 bases, leaving 5 bases not matched to a gene. Germline CDR1 is LNHDA and CDR2 is SQIVND (reference sequence). CDR3 length equals 14 residues.

This chain connects TRBV9 to TRBJ1-6; perhaps TRBD1 as D (5 bases). Germline CDR1 SGDLS, CDR2 YYNGEE. The V end lost 1 base, the J end lost 8 bases, and 10 bases lay between the germline ends. The CDR3 is 14 residues long. The CDR3 DNA is TGTGCCAGCAGCGTAACCGACAGCTATTCACCCCTCCACTTT. Amino acids: CASSVTDSYSPLHF. Supplemented by reference TRBV9 and TRBJ1-6, the full variable domain reads DSGVTQTPKHLITATGQRVTLRCSPRSGDLSVYWYQQSLDQGLQFLIQYYNGEERAKGNILERFSAQQFPDLHSELNLSSLELGDSALYFCASSVTDSYSPLHFGNGTRLTVT.